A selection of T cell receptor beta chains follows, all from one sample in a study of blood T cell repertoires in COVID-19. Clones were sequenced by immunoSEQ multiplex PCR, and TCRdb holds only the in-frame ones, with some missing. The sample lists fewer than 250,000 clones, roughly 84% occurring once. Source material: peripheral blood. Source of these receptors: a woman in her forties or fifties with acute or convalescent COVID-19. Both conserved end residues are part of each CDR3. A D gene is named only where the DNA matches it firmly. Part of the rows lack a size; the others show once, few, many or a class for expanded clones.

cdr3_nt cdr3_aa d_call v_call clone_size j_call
TGTGCCTGGAGTCCCCACCTGACTAACCGAAAGTACAATGAGCAGTTCTTC CAWSPHLTNRKYNEQFF NA TRBV30 NA TRBJ2-1
TGTGCCAGCCTTCCGGAGGGATTAGGCAATCAGCCCCAGCATTTT CASLPEGLGNQPQHF NA TRBV2 NA TRBJ1-5
TGCGCCAGCAGCCAAACCCACCTAGCGAGTTCCTACGAGCAGTACTTC CASSQTHLASSYEQYF NA TRBV4-3 NA TRBJ2-7
TGCGCCAGCAGCCGGGGAGGATTCCCGGGTACTGAAGCTTTCTTT CASSRGGFPGTEAFF NA TRBV4-1 NA TRBJ1-1
TGTGCCAGCAGTGCTGGGACAGGGCGAGAGACCCAGTACTTC CASSAGTGRETQYF TRBD1 TRBV2 NA TRBJ2-5
TGTGCCAGCAGCTTGCTGGACAGGGGACTTTTCTTT CASSLLDRGLFF TRBD1 TRBV5-6 NA TRBJ1-1
TGCGCCAGCAGCCAAGACGGTGCAACTAATGAAAAACTGTTTTTT CASSQDGATNEKLFF NA TRBV4-3 NA TRBJ1-4
TGCGCCAGCAGCTTGCTAGAAGAGCAGTTCTTC CASSLLEEQFF NA TRBV5-1 many TRBJ2-1
TGCGCCAGCAGCCAAGACGCCCCGGGGGGTAGCGCAGATACGCAGTATTTT CASSQDAPGGSADTQYF TRBD2 TRBV4-3 NA TRBJ2-3
TGTGCCAGCAAGCGGGACACTCTCTCTGGAAACACCATATATTTT CASKRDTLSGNTIYF NA TRBV5-5 NA TRBJ1-3
TGTGCCAGCCGGCCGGGACAGGGCAATCAGCCCCAGCATTTT CASRPGQGNQPQHF TRBD1 TRBV18 once TRBJ1-5
TGTGCCAGCAGCCAAGATGTAAGGCCAGGGAATTCACCCCTCCACTTT CASSQDVRPGNSPLHF NA TRBV3-1/TRBV3-2 NA TRBJ1-6
TGTGCCAGCACCCCACTAGCGGGGGGAAATGAGCAGTTCTTC CASTPLAGGNEQFF TRBD2 TRBV6-5 NA TRBJ2-1
TGTGCCAGCAGCCTAACCGGGACTAGTATTTCAGATACGCAGTATTTT CASSLTGTSISDTQYF TRBD2 TRBV3-1/TRBV3-2 NA TRBJ2-3
TGTGCCAGCAGCTTTACGGGGAACGTAGGGGCCAACGTCCTGACTTTC CASSFTGNVGANVLTF NA TRBV7-2 NA TRBJ2-6
TGCGCCAGCAGCTCCGGGACAGAGTACACCGGGGAGCTGTTTTTT CASSSGTEYTGELFF TRBD1 TRBV10-1 NA TRBJ2-2
TGCGCCAGCAGCTTGGGGGACAGGGTTTTGTCCGTGGAGACCCAGTACTTC CASSLGDRVLSVETQYF TRBD1 TRBV5-1 NA TRBJ2-5
TGTGCCACTCAGACTAGCGGGAGGACAGATACGCAGTATTTT CATQTSGRTDTQYF TRBD2 TRBV19 NA TRBJ2-3
TGTGCCACCAGCAGAGAGAGGACAGAAGGCGATCAGCCCCAGCATTTT CATSRERTEGDQPQHF NA TRBV15 once TRBJ1-5
TGTGCCAGCAGGACAGGGTTCGAGCAGTACTTC CASRTGFEQYF TRBD1 TRBV28 NA TRBJ2-7
TGTGCCAGCAGTCCAGCGACACAGGGCCACAATGAGCAGTTCTTC CASSPATQGHNEQFF NA TRBV28 NA TRBJ2-1
TGTGCCAGCAGCCCCCTTGGGGGGGCGGCCCAGCCCCAGCATTTT CASSPLGGAAQPQHF NA TRBV3-1/TRBV3-2 NA TRBJ1-5
TGTGCCAGCAGCTTAGAGGGGATCAATCAGCCCCAGCATTTT CASSLEGINQPQHF NA TRBV7-6 NA TRBJ1-5
TGTGCCAGCAGCTTGAATAGCGGGAGGACCGGGGAGCTGTTTTTT CASSLNSGRTGELFF TRBD2 TRBV5-8 NA TRBJ2-2
TGTGCCTGGAGTGGTGTACGAGGGTGGACTGAAGCTTTCTTT CAWSGVRGWTEAFF NA TRBV30 NA TRBJ1-1
TGTGCCATCAGTGAGCGGACAGGGCTGTTGGGAGAGACCCAGTACTTC CAISERTGLLGETQYF TRBD1 TRBV10-3 NA TRBJ2-5
TGTGCCAGCAGTCAGAACAGATACAATCAGCCCCAGCATTTT CASSQNRYNQPQHF NA TRBV28 NA TRBJ1-5
TGTGCCAGCAGATCTATCAGGGGCTCCTACGAGCAGTACTTC CASRSIRGSYEQYF NA TRBV6-5 NA TRBJ2-7
TGTGCCAGCAGCCAGGGGGCTAGGACTTTGAACACTGAAGCTTTCTTT CASSQGARTLNTEAFF NA TRBV14 few TRBJ1-1
TGCGCCAGCAGCCGCTCACAGGACACTGAAGCTTTCTTT CASSRSQDTEAFF NA TRBV4-1 NA TRBJ1-1
TGCGCCAGCAGCCCAACCTGGACAGGGAACAATCAGCCCCAGCATTTT CASSPTWTGNNQPQHF TRBD1 TRBV4-1 few TRBJ1-5
TGTGCCAGTAGTCCCCAGGGTCAAACCGAGCAGTACTTC CASSPQGQTEQYF NA TRBV19 NA TRBJ2-7
TGTGCCAGCAAGAGATTCACCCGGTCCTCGTTTTCACCCCTCCACTTT CASKRFTRSSFSPLHF NA TRBV28 NA TRBJ1-6
TGTGCCAGCAGTGAAGTCCCGGGGACTAGCCCAGAGACCCAGTACTTC CASSEVPGTSPETQYF TRBD2 TRBV6-1 NA TRBJ2-5
TGTGCCAGCAGTTACTTGGAGCCCCGTGGCTACACCTTC CASSYLEPRGYTF NA TRBV6-5 few TRBJ1-2
TGTGCCAGCAGAGAGGGACTAGTTGGTAAAAACATTCAGTACTTC CASREGLVGKNIQYF TRBD2 TRBV2 NA TRBJ2-4
TGTGCCAGCATTGCTGCACCACGGAGTGAGCAGTTCTTC CASIAAPRSEQFF NA TRBV2 once TRBJ2-1
TGTGCCAGTAGTATCGGCGGCCTATCCGAAAAACTGTTTTTT CASSIGGLSEKLFF NA TRBV19 NA TRBJ1-4
TGCAGTGCTACAGCGACCTACGAGCAGTACTTC CSATATYEQYF NA TRBV20-1 NA TRBJ2-7
TGTGCCAGCAGCCGGACAGGGATACAGCCCCAGCATTTT CASSRTGIQPQHF TRBD1 TRBV7-8 NA TRBJ1-5
TGTGCCAGCAGGCAACCGGGAATGAACACTGAAGCTTTCTTT CASRQPGMNTEAFF NA TRBV2 once TRBJ1-1